This T cell receptor (beta chain) was found in a study of cytomegalovirus exposure and HLA in healthy donors. On this clone itself: Its target is unknown.

The V gene's germline CDR1 is MNHEY and CDR2 SMNVEV (reference sequence). Trimming removed 3 bases from V and 5 bases from J, with 13 bases in between. The CDR3 spans 14 residues. In the PCR, 60 Vbeta and 13 Jbeta primers were used. Assay: immunoSEQ multiplex PCR; the TCRdb copy retains only in-frame clones and omits some. Reported are approximately 37,000 clones; the ten largest clones contain approximately 8.4%. Whole-study findings and limits: Previous analysis showed most TCR beta V segments were productive about 90% or about 30% of the time. A highly shared variant cluster was judged a likely technical artifact. As confirmed in vitro, three CMV-associated chains were specific for CMV antigens.

Sequencing input: PBMCs. The V gene is TRBV27, the J gene TRBJ1-2; a possible D gene is TRBD1 (6 bases). This TCR was sampled from a man in his forties or fifties in good health and CMV-seropositive. CDR3: CASSLAGEGYGYTF. CDR3 bases: TGTGCCAGCAGTTTGGCAGGGGAAGGTTATGGCTACACCTTC.